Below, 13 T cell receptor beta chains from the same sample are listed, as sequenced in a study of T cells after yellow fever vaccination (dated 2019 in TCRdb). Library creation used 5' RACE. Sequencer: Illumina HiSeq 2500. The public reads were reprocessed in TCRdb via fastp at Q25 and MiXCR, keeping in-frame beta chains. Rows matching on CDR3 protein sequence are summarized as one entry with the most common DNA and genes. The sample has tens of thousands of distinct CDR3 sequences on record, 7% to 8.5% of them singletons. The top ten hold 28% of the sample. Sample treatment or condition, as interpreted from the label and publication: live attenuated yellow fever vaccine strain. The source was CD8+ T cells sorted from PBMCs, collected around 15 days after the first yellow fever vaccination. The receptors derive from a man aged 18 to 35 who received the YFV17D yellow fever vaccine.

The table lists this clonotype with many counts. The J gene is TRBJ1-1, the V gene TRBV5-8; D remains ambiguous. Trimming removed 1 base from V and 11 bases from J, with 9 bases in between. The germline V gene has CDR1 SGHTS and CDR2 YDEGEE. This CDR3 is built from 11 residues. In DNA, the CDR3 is TGTGCCAGCAGCTTGACCCTTAGGGCTTTCTTT. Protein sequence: CASSLTLRAFF.

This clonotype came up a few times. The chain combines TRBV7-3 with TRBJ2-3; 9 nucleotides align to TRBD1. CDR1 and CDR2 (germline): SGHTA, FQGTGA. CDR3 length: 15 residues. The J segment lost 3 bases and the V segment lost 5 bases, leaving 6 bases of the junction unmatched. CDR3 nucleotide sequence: TGTGCCAGCAGCCTATGGGACAGGGCTACAGATACGCAGTATTTT. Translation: CASSLWDRATDTQYF. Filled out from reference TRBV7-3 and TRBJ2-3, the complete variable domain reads GAGVSQTPSNKVTEKGKYVELRCDPISGHTALYWYRQSLGQGPEFLIYFQGTGAADDSGLPNDRFFAVRPEGSVSTLKIQRTERGDSAVYLCASSLWDRATDTQYFGPGTRLTVL.

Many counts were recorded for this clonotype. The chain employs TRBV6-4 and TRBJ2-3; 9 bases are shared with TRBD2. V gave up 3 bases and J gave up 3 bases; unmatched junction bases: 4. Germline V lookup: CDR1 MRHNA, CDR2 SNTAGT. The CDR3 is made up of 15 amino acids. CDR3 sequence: CASSERGGATDTQYF. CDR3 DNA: TGTGCCAGCAGTGAGCGCGGGGGGGCAACAGATACGCAGTATTTT.

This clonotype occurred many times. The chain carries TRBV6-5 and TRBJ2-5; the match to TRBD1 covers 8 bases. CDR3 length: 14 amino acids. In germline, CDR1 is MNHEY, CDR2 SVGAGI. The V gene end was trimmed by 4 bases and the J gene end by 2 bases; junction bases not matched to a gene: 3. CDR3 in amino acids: CASSLGTGQETQYF. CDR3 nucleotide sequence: TGTGCCAGCAGTTTAGGGACAGGACAAGAGACCCAGTACTTC.

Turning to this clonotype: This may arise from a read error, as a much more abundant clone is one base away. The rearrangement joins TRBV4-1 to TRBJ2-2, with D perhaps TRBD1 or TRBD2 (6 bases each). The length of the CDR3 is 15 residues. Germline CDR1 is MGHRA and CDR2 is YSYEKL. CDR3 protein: CASSPRTDNTGGLFF. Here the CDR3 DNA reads TGCGCCAGCAGCCCTCGGACAGACAACACCGGGGGGCTGTTTTTT.

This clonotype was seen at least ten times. CDR3 sequence (DNA): TGCGCCAGCAGCCAAGTGGACAGGCGAATATTGAATTCACCCCTCCACTTT. Its protein product is CASSQVDRRILNSPLHF. J is TRBJ1-6 and V is TRBV4-1, with 7 nucleotides matching TRBD1. CDR1 and CDR2 (germline): MGHRA, YSYEKL. The CDR3 covers 17 residues. The V gene end was trimmed by 1 base and the J gene end by 7 bases; junction bases not matched to a gene: 10.

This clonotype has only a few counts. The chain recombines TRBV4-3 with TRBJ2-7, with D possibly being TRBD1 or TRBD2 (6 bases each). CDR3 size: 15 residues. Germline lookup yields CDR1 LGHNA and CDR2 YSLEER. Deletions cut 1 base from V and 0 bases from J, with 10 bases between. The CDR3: CASSQVRGPSYEQYF. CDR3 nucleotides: TGCGCCAGCAGCCAAGTACGGGGGCCCTCCTACGAGCAGTACTTC.

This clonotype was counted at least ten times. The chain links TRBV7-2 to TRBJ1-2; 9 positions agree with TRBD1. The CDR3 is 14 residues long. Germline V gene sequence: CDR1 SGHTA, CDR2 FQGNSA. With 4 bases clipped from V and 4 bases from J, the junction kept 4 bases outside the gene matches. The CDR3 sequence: CASSSRDRAYGYTF. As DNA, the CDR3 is TGTGCCAGCAGCTCCAGGGACAGGGCCTATGGCTACACCTTC.

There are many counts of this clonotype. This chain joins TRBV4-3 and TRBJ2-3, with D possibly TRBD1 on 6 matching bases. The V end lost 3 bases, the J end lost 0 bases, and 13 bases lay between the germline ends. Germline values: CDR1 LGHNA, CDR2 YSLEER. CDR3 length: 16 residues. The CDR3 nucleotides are TGCGCCAGCAGCCAGGACAGTCACCTTAGCACAGATACGCAGTATTTT. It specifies CASSQDSHLSTDTQYF.

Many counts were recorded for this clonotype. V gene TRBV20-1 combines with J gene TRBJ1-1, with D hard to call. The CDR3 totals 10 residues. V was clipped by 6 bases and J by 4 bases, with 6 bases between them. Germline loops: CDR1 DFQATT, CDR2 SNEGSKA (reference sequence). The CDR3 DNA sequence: TGCAGTGCATTCGTCACTGAAGCTTTCTTT. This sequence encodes CSAFVTEAFF.

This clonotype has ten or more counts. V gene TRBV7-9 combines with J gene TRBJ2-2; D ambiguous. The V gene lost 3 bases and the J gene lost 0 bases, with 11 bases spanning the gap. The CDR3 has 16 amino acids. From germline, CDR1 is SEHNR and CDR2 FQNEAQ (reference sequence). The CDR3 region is CASSFTWATNTGELFF. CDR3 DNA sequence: TGTGCCAGCAGCTTTACATGGGCAACGAACACCGGGGAGCTGTTTTTT.

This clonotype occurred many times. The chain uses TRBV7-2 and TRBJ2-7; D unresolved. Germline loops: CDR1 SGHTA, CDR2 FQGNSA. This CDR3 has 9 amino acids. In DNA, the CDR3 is TGTGCCAGCAGCTTACCTGGGGACGTC. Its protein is CASSLPGDV.

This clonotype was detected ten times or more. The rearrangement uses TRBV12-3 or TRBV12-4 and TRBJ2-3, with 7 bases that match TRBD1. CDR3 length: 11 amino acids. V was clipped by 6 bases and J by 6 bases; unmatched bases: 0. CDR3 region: CASRTGDTQYF. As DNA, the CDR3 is TGTGCCAGCAGGACAGGGGATACGCAGTATTTT.